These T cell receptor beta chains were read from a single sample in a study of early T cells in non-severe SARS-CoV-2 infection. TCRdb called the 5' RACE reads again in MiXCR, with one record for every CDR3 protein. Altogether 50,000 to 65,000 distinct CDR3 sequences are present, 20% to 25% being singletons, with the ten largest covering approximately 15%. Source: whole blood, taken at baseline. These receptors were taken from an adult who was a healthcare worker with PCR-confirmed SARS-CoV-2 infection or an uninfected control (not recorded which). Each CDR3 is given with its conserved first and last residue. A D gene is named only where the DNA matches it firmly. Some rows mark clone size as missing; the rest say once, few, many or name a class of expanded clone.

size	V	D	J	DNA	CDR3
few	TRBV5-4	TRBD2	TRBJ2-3	TGTGCCAGCAGTGGACCCTCTAGCGGGGGCACAGATACGCAGTATTTT	CASSGPSSGGTDTQYF
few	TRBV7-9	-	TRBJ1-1	TGTGCCAGCAGCTTAGCCTTGAGCGGGACGGGGGCTGAAGCTTTCTTT	CASSLALSGTGAEAFF
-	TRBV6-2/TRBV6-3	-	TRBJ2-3	TGTGCCAGCAGTACCCGGACAGACACAGATACGCAGTATTTT	CASSTRTDTDTQYF
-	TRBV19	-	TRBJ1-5	TGTGCCAGTAGTCCCGCAGGATCGGGGTCTGGCAATCAGCCCCAGCATTTT	CASSPAGSGSGNQPQHF
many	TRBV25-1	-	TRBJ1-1	TGTGCCAGCAGTGAATATAGTTCAGGGAAGACTGAAGCTTTCTTT	CASSEYSSGKTEAFF
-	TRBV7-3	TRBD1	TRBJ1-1	TGTGCCAGCAGCTTCGGAGGGGGCAATGCTGAAGCTTTCTTT	CASSFGGGNAEAFF
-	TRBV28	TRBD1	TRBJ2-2	TGTGCCAGCGTTGACAGGGGGAACACCGGGGAGCTGTTTTTT	CASVDRGNTGELFF
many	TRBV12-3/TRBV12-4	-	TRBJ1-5	TGTGCCAGCAGTCCCGCGAGGGGTCAGCCCCAGCATTTT	CASSPARGQPQHF
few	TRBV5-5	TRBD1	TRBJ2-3	TGTGCCAGCAGCTGGACAGGGTGGGAGACAGATACGCAGTATTTT	CASSWTGWETDTQYF
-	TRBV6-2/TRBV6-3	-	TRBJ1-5	TGTGCCAGCAGCCTCCAGGGGTATCAGCCCCAGCATTTT	CASSLQGYQPQHF
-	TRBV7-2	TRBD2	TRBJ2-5	TGTGCCAGCATTGGACTTACTAGCGGGGGAGCCGGGATCCAGTACTTC	CASIGLTSGGAGIQYF
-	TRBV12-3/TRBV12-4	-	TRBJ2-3	TGTGCCAGCAGTTTCGGGCGGACAGATACGCAGTATTTT	CASSFGRTDTQYF
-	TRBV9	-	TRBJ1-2	TGTGCCAGCAGCGTAGAGGATAACTATGGCTACACCTTC	CASSVEDNYGYTF
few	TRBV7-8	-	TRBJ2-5	TGTGCCAGCAGCCCCTACAGGGAGGGGGAGACCCAGTACTTC	CASSPYREGETQYF
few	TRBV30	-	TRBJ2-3	TGTGCCTGGGGGTTCACAGATACGCAGTATTTT	CAWGFTDTQYF
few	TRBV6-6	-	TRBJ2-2	TGTGCCAGCAGTTACTCCGTTCGGGGGGAGCTGTTTTTT	CASSYSVRGELFF
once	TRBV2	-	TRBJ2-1	TGTGCCAGCAGTGCTAGTGGCGGGGGCGCCTACAATGAGCAGTTCTTC	CASSASGGGAYNEQFF
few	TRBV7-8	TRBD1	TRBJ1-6	TGTGCCAGCACCGTGGCGGGGACAGGATATAATTCACCCCTCCACTTT	CASTVAGTGYNSPLHF
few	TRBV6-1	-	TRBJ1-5	TGTGCCAGCAGTGAAGCCGGACTCGGAAGCAATCAGCCCCAGCATTTT	CASSEAGLGSNQPQHF
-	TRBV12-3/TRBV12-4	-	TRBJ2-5	TGTGCCAGCACCGTTAGCGGCCTAGAGACCCAGTACTTC	CASTVSGLETQYF
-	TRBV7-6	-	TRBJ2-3	TGTGCCAGCAGCTTCGGCGGGGGCCCCACAGATACGCAGTATTTT	CASSFGGGPTDTQYF
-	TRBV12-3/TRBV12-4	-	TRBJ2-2	TGTGCCAGCATCTCCCGCCAGGCAGCAAACACCGGGGAGCTGTTTTTT	CASISRQAANTGELFF
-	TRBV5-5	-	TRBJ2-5	TGTGCCAGCAGCCGACAGTTGGAGACCCAGTACTTC	CASSRQLETQYF
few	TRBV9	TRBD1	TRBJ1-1	TGTGCCAGCAGCGTAGCTACAGGGGGCGGCACTGAAGCTTTCTTT	CASSVATGGGTEAFF
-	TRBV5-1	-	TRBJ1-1	TGCGCCAGCAGCTATGGCGTTTTAATGAACACTGAAGCTTTCTTT	CASSYGVLMNTEAFF
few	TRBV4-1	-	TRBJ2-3	TGCGCCAGCAGCCAAGAAGGGGTTACGCAGTATTTT	CASSQEGVTQYF
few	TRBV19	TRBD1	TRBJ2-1	TGTGCCAGTAGTATTATGACAGGGGGTAATGAGCAGTTCTTC	CASSIMTGGNEQFF
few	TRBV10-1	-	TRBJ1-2	TGCGCCAGCAGTGAGAGGCAGAACTATGGCTACACCTTC	CASSERQNYGYTF
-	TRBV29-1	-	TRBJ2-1	TGCAGCGTTGTAGGCGGTAGCTCCTACAATGAGCAGTTCTTC	CSVVGGSSYNEQFF
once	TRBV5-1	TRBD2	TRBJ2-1	TGCGCCAGCAGCTTGGAGCGGGGAAAGCAGTTCTTC	CASSLERGKQFF
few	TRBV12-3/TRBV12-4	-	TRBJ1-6	TGTGCCAGCAGAGAAGACAGGAGGAGCTCCTATAATTCACCCCTCCACTTT	CASREDRRSSYNSPLHF
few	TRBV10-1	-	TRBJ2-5	TGCGCCAGCAGTGAGTCCGGGGGAGAGACCCAGTACTTC	CASSESGGETQYF
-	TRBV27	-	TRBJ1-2	TGTGCCAGCAGTTTTTCCCGAACAGGGCTCTATGGCTACACCTTC	CASSFSRTGLYGYTF